These 28 T cell receptor beta chains share one sample of origin, sequenced in a study of OX40 agonist ivuxolimab in advanced cancers. The assay was immunoSEQ multiplex PCR, and TCRdb's table has in-frame clones only and misses some. The sample lists 50,000 to 70,000 clones; roughly nine tenths were seen once. The input for sequencing was CD4+ or CD8+ T cells sorted from blood, taken in a trial of the OX40 agonist ivuxolimab. Receptor source: an adult with an advanced solid tumor such as melanoma, head and neck, liver or kidney cancer.

V gene TRBV2 combines with J gene TRBJ2-5, with D perhaps TRBD2 (5 bases). Germline V gene lookup returns CDR1 SNHLY and CDR2 FYNNEI. The CDR3 is 12 residues long. The germline V and J ends were trimmed by 10 bases and 7 bases, with 16 bases remaining between them. This chain's CDR3 is CAIMTTEATQYF. As DNA, the CDR3 is TGTGCCATCATGACCACGGAGGCGACCCAGTACTTC. Full variable domain (remainder filled in from reference TRBV2 and TRBJ2-5): EPEVTQTPSHQVTQMGQEVILRCVPISNHLYFYWYRQILGQKVEFLVSFYNNEISEKSEIFDDQFSVERPDGSNFTLKIRSTKLEDSAMYFCAIMTTEATQYFGPGTRLLVL.

The gene calls are TRBV30 and TRBJ2-2; D might be TRBD1 (6 bases). V was clipped by 6 bases and J by 5 bases, with 16 bases between them. The germline V gene has CDR1 GTSNPN and CDR2 SVGIG (reference sequence). This CDR3 is 14 amino acids long. CDR3 region: CACRDRHRTGELFF. CDR3 nucleotides: TGTGCCTGCCGAGACAGGCACCGTACCGGGGAGCTGTTTTTT.

CDR3 protein: CSVLGGPQQYF. CDR3 DNA: TGCAGCGTTCTAGGAGGACCGCAACAGTACTTC. The V gene is TRBV29-1, the J gene TRBJ2-7; D is possibly TRBD2 (5 bases). Trimming pared 5 bases from V and 10 bases from J, leaving 15 bases between. CDR1 and CDR2 (germline): SQVTM, ANQGSEA. The CDR3 is 11 residues long.

This clone was observed a single time. The gene calls are TRBV6-5 and TRBJ2-5; D may be TRBD2 (6 bases). Germline CDR1 is MNHEY and CDR2 is SVGAGI. V was pared by 6 bases and J by 8 bases, with 16 bases between. The CDR3 is 13 amino acids. CDR3 protein: CASSPSGGATQYF. In DNA form, the CDR3 reads TGTGCCAGCAGCCCCTCCGGCGGGGCCACCCAGTACTTC.

The chain couples TRBV27 to TRBJ2-5; D might be TRBD1 or TRBD2, each matching 5 bases. V was trimmed by 1 base and J by 4 bases, leaving 10 bases between them. Germline CDR1 MNHEY, CDR2 SMNVEV (reference sequence). This CDR3 has 14 amino acids. The CDR3 loop reads CASSLFGGSETQYF. The CDR3 coding sequence is TGTGCCAGCAGTTTATTTGGGGGTTCAGAGACCCAGTACTTC.

This clone was seen a single time. The chain is built from TRBV10-1 and TRBJ2-7; TRBD2 agrees at 7 bases. The CDR3 is 16 residues long. Looked up from germline, CDR1 is WNHNN and CDR2 is SYGVQD (reference sequence). J lost 5 bases, V lost 2 bases, and 12 bases had no gene match. CDR3 in DNA: TGCGCCAGCAGTGAGGCGGGGGTTTTCGGGATTCACGAGCAGTACTTC. Residues: CASSEAGVFGIHEQYF.

The rearrangement uses TRBV7-9 and TRBJ2-5; the match to TRBD1 covers 8 bases. V trimming: 5 bases; J trimming: 1 base; junction bases outside the gene matches: 6. This CDR3 spans 15 amino acids. Germline CDR1 and CDR2: SEHNR and FQNEAQ (reference sequence). The CDR3 spells CASSVIDRGQETQYF. CDR3 coding DNA: TGTGCCAGCAGCGTCATAGACAGGGGCCAAGAGACCCAGTACTTC.

The chain recombines TRBV6-5 with TRBJ2-1, with TRBD2 identical over 9 bases. Trimming removed 7 bases from V and 13 bases from J; junction bases left unmatched: 5. Germline loops: CDR1 MNHEY, CDR2 SVGAGI. CDR3 size: 11 residues. CDR3 amino acids: CASKAGTSQFF. CDR3 coding DNA: TGTGCCAGCAAGGCGGGGACTAGCCAGTTCTTC.

This chain joins TRBV5-1 and TRBJ2-5, with TRBD1 as a possible D gene (5 bases). There are 14 residues in the CDR3. In germline, CDR1 is SGHRS, CDR2 YFSETQ. Trimming cost V 4 bases and J 5 bases, with 15 bases left between them. The CDR3 DNA reads as TGCGCCAGCAGCCTTGGGGCAAAGATGGAGACCCAGTACTTC. The encoded protein is CASSLGAKMETQYF.

The chain has TRBV29-1 and TRBJ2-1; D gene unclear. This CDR3 contains 13 residues. CDR1 SQVTM and CDR2 ANQGSEA come from the germline V gene. V lost 8 bases and J lost 0, with 11 bases in between. The CDR3 region is CSLEESSYNEQFF. CDR3 coding DNA: TGCAGCCTCGAGGAGAGCTCCTACAATGAGCAGTTCTTC.

The chain recombines TRBV5-1 with TRBJ1-1, with D tentatively TRBD1 (5 bases). This CDR3 is 13 amino acids long. Looked up from germline, CDR1 is SGHRS and CDR2 is YFSETQ. V shed 0 bases and J shed 3 bases, with 6 bases lying between them. The chain's CDR3 is CASSLGDDTEAFF. The CDR3 DNA is TGCGCCAGCAGCTTGGGGGACGACACTGAAGCTTTCTTT. Complete variable domain (other parts from reference TRBV5-1 and TRBJ1-1): KAGVTQTPRYLIKTRGQQVTLSCSPISGHRSVSWYQQTPGQGLQFLFEYFSETQRNKGNFPGRFSGRQFSNSRSEMNVSTLELGDSALYLCASSLGDDTEAFFGQGTRLTVV.

This CDR3 is CSAGTLGNYEQYF. The CDR3, as DNA: TGCAGCGCCGGAACCTTGGGGAATTACGAGCAGTACTTC. The rearrangement links TRBV29-1 to TRBJ2-7; D uncertain. CDR1 SQVTM and CDR2 ANQGSEA come from the germline V gene. Trimming removed 7 bases from V and 4 bases from J, with 17 bases in between. The CDR3 consists of 13 residues.

V and J are TRBV28 and TRBJ2-7; the match to TRBD2 covers 7 bases. The CDR3 covers 13 residues. V gave up 3 bases and J gave up 6 bases; unmatched junction bases: 5. Germline V gene lookup returns CDR1 MDHEN and CDR2 SYDVKM. In DNA form, the CDR3 reads TGTGCCAGCAGTTTGGGCGGGAGCACCGAGCAGTACTTC. Protein product: CASSLGGSTEQYF.

This chain uses TRBV6-1 with TRBJ2-7; 7 bases fit TRBD2. There are 13 residues in the CDR3. V lost 3 bases to trimming and J lost 3 bases; unmatched junction nucleotides: 2. Looked up from germline, CDR1 is MNHNS and CDR2 is SASEGT. CDR3 in DNA: TGTGCCAGCAGTGACTGGGGGGGCTACGAGCAGTACTTC. Translating it yields CASSDWGGYEQYF.

V and J are TRBV6-5 and TRBJ2-2, with TRBD2 matching over 7 bases. CDR3 length equals 14 residues. CDR1 and CDR2 from the germline V gene are MNHEY and SVGAGI. V lost 10 bases and J lost 5; bases outside the gene matches: 10. CDR3 in DNA: TGTGCCACGGGAGGAACTTCCGGTACCGGGGAGCTGTTTTTT. The encoded protein is CATGGTSGTGELFF.

The chain recombines TRBV19 with TRBJ2-7; D possibly corresponds to TRBD2 (5 bases). In germline, CDR1 is LNHDA, CDR2 SQIVND (reference sequence). The CDR3 sequence is 13 residues long. The V gene lost 4 bases and the J gene lost 6 bases, with 13 bases spanning the gap. CDR3: CASSTGLPGEQYF. CDR3 in DNA: TGTGCCAGTAGTACCGGACTTCCGGGCGAGCAGTACTTC.

The chain combines TRBV14 with TRBJ2-1; no firm D call. Looked up from germline, CDR1 is SGHDN and CDR2 is FVKESK. Between the trimmed V and J ends, which lost 1 base and 3 bases, there was a span of 7 bases. The CDR3 totals 14 residues. The CDR3 nucleotides read TGTGCCAGCAGCCAAGTCGGCTACTACAATGAGCAGTTCTTC. Protein product: CASSQVGYYNEQFF.

The V call is TRBV27, the J call TRBJ2-1; 8 bases line up with TRBD2. Trimming removed 5 bases from V and 0 bases from J; junction bases left unmatched: 6. Looked up from germline, CDR1 is MNHEY and CDR2 is SMNVEV (reference sequence). The CDR3 runs to 16 residues. The CDR3 here is CASSRGLASSYNEQFF. The CDR3 nucleotides are TGTGCCAGCAGTAGAGGACTAGCTAGCTCCTACAATGAGCAGTTCTTC.

The chain is built from TRBV6-1 and TRBJ2-1, with TRBD2 identical over 7 bases. Germline loops: CDR1 MNHNS, CDR2 SASEGT. Trimming removed 4 bases from V and 4 bases from J; junction bases left unmatched: 4. The CDR3 has 14 residues. CDR3 DNA sequence: TGTGCCAGCAGTGTAAGCGGGGCGTACAATGAGCAGTTCTTC. Translation: CASSVSGAYNEQFF.

V and J are TRBV11-2 and TRBJ2-1; D remains unclear. The germline V gene encodes CDR1 SGHAT and CDR2 FQNNGV. This CDR3 has 12 residues. Trimming pared 0 bases from V and 10 bases from J, leaving 7 bases between. In DNA form, the CDR3 reads TGTGCCAGCAGCTTAGATCTCTGGGAGCAGTTCTTC. Translated, it gives CASSLDLWEQFF.

The rearrangement links TRBV19 to TRBJ1-5; 7 nucleotides match TRBD1. The CDR3 has 18 residues. Losses at the gene ends were 4 bases for V and 0 bases for J; bases not matched to a gene: 12. The germline V gene has CDR1 LNHDA and CDR2 SQIVND (reference sequence). The CDR3 sequence: CASSTGRTGLGSNQPQHF. The CDR3 region has the DNA TGTGCCAGTAGTACCGGTCGGACAGGCCTGGGTAGCAATCAGCCCCAGCATTTT.

V usage is TRBV19 and J usage is TRBJ1-1; the match to TRBD1 covers 9 bases. The V gene end was trimmed by 7 bases and the J gene end by 4 bases; junction bases not matched to a gene: 4. CDR1 LNHDA and CDR2 SQIVND come from the germline V gene (reference sequence). The CDR3 contains 13 residues. In DNA, the CDR3 is TGTGCCAGTAAGGGACAGGGACGCACTGAAGCTTTCTTT. Protein product: CASKGQGRTEAFF.

This clone was seen only a few times. The V call is TRBV27, the J call TRBJ1-1; 8 nucleotides agree with TRBD1. The V gene end was trimmed by 5 bases and the J gene end by 4 bases; junction bases not matched to a gene: 6. Per germline, CDR1 MNHEY and CDR2 SMNVEV (reference sequence). CDR3 length equals 14 residues. CDR3 nucleotide sequence: TGTGCCAGCAGTACCCGACAGGGGCCCACTGAAGCTTTCTTT. It yields the protein CASSTRQGPTEAFF.

This chain links TRBV7-8 with TRBJ2-2, with 7 bases that match TRBD1. V shed 1 base, J shed 4 bases, and the junction held 9 bases outside the gene matches. The length of the CDR3 is 17 residues. The germline gives CDR1 SGHVS, CDR2 FQNEAQ. The CDR3 spells CASSLGYGTDFTGELFF. The DNA for the CDR3 is TGTGCCAGCAGCTTAGGTTACGGGACAGACTTCACCGGGGAGCTGTTTTTT.

The genes are TRBV28 and TRBJ2-1, with TRBD2 matching 9 bases. V trimming: 3 bases; J trimming: 5 bases; junction bases outside the gene matches: 2. Per the germline V gene, CDR1 is MDHEN and CDR2 is SYDVKM. This CDR3 is 14 amino acids long. Here the CDR3 reads CASSFVAGDNEQFF. DNA of the CDR3: TGTGCCAGCAGTTTTGTAGCGGGAGACAATGAGCAGTTCTTC.

The chain joins TRBV10-3 to TRBJ1-2; D may be TRBD1 (5 bases). The germline CDR1 and CDR2 sequences are ENHRY and SYGVKD. The CDR3 loop spans 12 amino acids. The germline V and J ends were trimmed by 7 bases and 6 bases, with 12 bases remaining between them. DNA of the CDR3: TGTGCCATCAACGAAAAAGGGGATGGCTACACCTTC. This sequence encodes CAINEKGDGYTF.

The chain employs TRBV19 and TRBJ1-1, with TRBD1 matching over 8 bases. J lost 11 bases, V lost 7 bases, and 9 bases had no gene match. Looked up from germline, CDR1 is LNHDA and CDR2 is SQIVND (reference sequence). This CDR3 has 12 residues. The DNA for the CDR3 is TGTGCCAGTACCTCAGGGGGCTTGGCGGCTTTCTTT. This gives the protein CASTSGGLAAFF.

The V call is TRBV7-8, the J call TRBJ2-5, with 9 bases fitting TRBD2. J gave up 1 base and V 7 bases, and 1 base lay outside the gene matches. The CDR3 has 13 amino acids. The germline V gene has CDR1 SGHVS and CDR2 FQNEAQ. CDR3 DNA sequence: TGTGCCAGCATAGCGGGGGCCCAAGAGACCCAGTACTTC. Translated, it gives CASIAGAQETQYF.